One and the same sample provided the 17 T cell receptor beta chains below, sequenced in a study of kidney transplant recipient with SARS-CoV-2 infection. TCRdb passed the reads through MiXCR, listing each CDR3 protein once. The data contain 200,000 to 300,000 distinct CDR3 sequences, around 26% of them singletons. The sample here was a blood sample, taken at baseline and on day 111 from a kidney transplant recipient. The receptors shown here come from a young adult male patient who had COVID-19 and was a kidney transplant recipient. The T cells may partly be graft donor cells.

This clonotype was observed many times. The chain is built from TRBV12-2 and TRBJ2-7; the table calls TRBD1, which could not be checked here. TRBV12-2 is deemed a pseudogene. The CDR3 consists of 18 residues. The CDR3 here is CASRLGFGQGCSSYEQYF. CDR3 in DNA: TGTGCAAGTCGCTTAGGGTTCGGACAGGGCTGCAGCTCCTACGAGCAGTACTTC.

This clonotype was observed many times. This sequence joins TRBV20-1 and TRBJ2-2; weak D call: TRBD2 (6 bases). The CDR3 extends over 14 amino acids. Trimming took 3 bases from V and 0 from J, leaving 8 bases between them. From germline, CDR1 is DFQATT and CDR2 SNEGSKA (reference sequence). The CDR3 reads CSASSGANTGELFF. The CDR3 nucleotides are TGCAGTGCTAGTAGCGGTGCGAACACCGGGGAGCTGTTTTTT.

Details on this clonotype: A much larger clone differs by one base, so this may be a read error. The chain combines TRBV7-9 with TRBJ1-6; D unclear. Germline CDR1 reads SEHNR; CDR2 reads FQNEAQ (reference sequence). The CDR3 is made up of 13 amino acids. Trimming cost V 7 bases and J 7 bases, with 11 bases left between them. Here the CDR3 reads CASMWDGNSPLHF. For the CDR3, the DNA is TGTGCCAGCATGTGGGATGGGAATTCACCCCTCCACTTT.

This clonotype was recorded many times. The chain couples TRBV7-2 to TRBJ1-2; D is undetermined. CDR1 is SGHTA, CDR2 FQGNSA, per germline. The CDR3 spans 17 residues. Trimming took off 4 bases at V and 4 bases at J, with 22 bases between the two ends. The CDR3 spells CASSCGVRDGKTYGYTF. CDR3 coding DNA: TGTGCCAGCAGCTGTGGGGTCAGAGACGGAAAGACCTATGGCTACACCTTC.

This clonotype was observed many times. The chain is built from TRBV24-1 and TRBJ1-2; D call uncertain. Trimming took 6 bases from V and 4 from J, leaving 23 bases between them. CDR1 KGHDR and CDR2 SFDVKD come from the germline V gene. The CDR3 runs to 17 residues. The CDR3 sequence: CATSRTSSTRKTYGYTF. The DNA for the CDR3 is TGTGCCACCAGTAGAACGAGTAGTACCAGAAAGACCTATGGCTACACCTTC.

The chain employs TRBV29-1 and TRBJ2-1; tentatively, D is TRBD1 or TRBD2 (7 bases each). Trimming removed 8 bases at V and 7 bases at J, with 21 bases between. Germline CDR1 reads SQVTM; CDR2 reads ANQGSEA. This CDR3 has 14 residues. The CDR3 sequence is CSLSRGRAGNEQFF. The CDR3 DNA is TGCAGCTTAAGCAGGGGGAGGGCCGGGAATGAGCAGTTCTTC.

Comments on this clonotype: A much larger clone lies a single base off, so this may be a read error. The chain combines TRBV3-1 with TRBJ1-6; no clear D. The CDR3 has 14 residues. CDR1 and CDR2 (germline): LGHDT, YNNKEL (reference sequence). Written as DNA, the CDR3 is TGTGACAGCAGCCAAGGAGGGCCAGATTCACCCCTCCACTTT. As protein: CDSSQGGPDSPLHF. Full variable domain (remainder filled in from reference TRBV3-1 and TRBJ1-6): DTAVSQTPKYLVTQMGNDKSIKCEQNLGHDTMYWYKQDSKKFLKIMFSYNNKELIINETVPNRFSPKSPDKAHLNLHINSLELGDSAVYFCDSSQGGPDSPLHFGNGTRLTVT.

In regard to this clonotype: A much larger clone differs by one base, so this may be a read error. The chain employs TRBV28 and TRBJ2-1, with a possible D match to TRBD2 (6 bases). CDR1 and CDR2 (germline): MDHEN, SYDVKM. V lost 3 bases to trimming and J lost 10 bases, with 16 bases between them. The CDR3 runs to 14 residues. Here the CDR3 reads CASSLTGEIGEQFF. DNA for the CDR3: TGTGCCAGCAGTTTGACGGGAGAGATCGGGGAGCAGTTCTTC. The variable domain in full, with the rest retrieved from reference TRBV28 and TRBJ2-1, is DVKVTQSSRYLVKRTGEKVFLECVQDMDHENMFWYRQDPGLGLRLIYFSYDVKMKEKGDIPEGYSVSREKKERFSLILESASTNQTSMYLCASSLTGEIGEQFFGPGTRLTVL.

With regard to this clonotype: With a much larger clone just one base away, this may be a read error. The genes are TRBV3-1 and TRBJ1-2; D unresolved. The CDR3 contains 17 residues. CDR1 is LGHDT and CDR2 is YNNKEL in the germline V gene (reference sequence). The CDR3 protein is CGSSYRDTLRKTYGYTF. The CDR3 DNA is TGTGGCAGCAGCTATAGAGACACCCTTCGAAAGACCTATGGCTACACCTTC. The whole variable domain, filled in from reference TRBV3-1 and TRBJ1-2, reads DTAVSQTPKYLVTQMGNDKSIKCEQNLGHDTMYWYKQDSKKFLKIMFSYNNKELIINETVPNRFSPKSPDKAHLNLHINSLELGDSAVYFCGSSYRDTLRKTYGYTFGSGTRLTVV.

This clonotype has at least ten counts. The chain uses TRBV3-1 and TRBJ1-2; D remains unclear. Germline CDR1 is LGHDT and CDR2 is YNNKEL (reference sequence). Trimming stripped 5 bases from V and 4 bases from J, with 23 bases between. The CDR3 sequence is 17 residues long. Written as DNA, the CDR3 is TGTGCCAGCAGCTATCTGTACACCCTTCGAAAGACCTATGGCTACACCTTC. It codes for CASSYLYTLRKTYGYTF.

With regard to this clonotype: A single base separates this from a much larger clone, so it may be a read error. This chain links TRBV2 with TRBJ2-1; 7 bases line up with TRBD2. The V gene's germline CDR1 is SNHLY and CDR2 FYNNEI. The CDR3 totals 11 residues. CDR3 protein: CASGPGNEQFF. The DNA for the CDR3 is TGTGCTAGCGGGCCCGGCAATGAGCAGTTCTTC.

In regard to this clonotype: A read error is possible here, since a much larger clone lies one base away. The chain carries TRBV7-9 and TRBJ2-5; no reliable D call. Germline lookup yields CDR1 SEHNR and CDR2 FQNEAQ (reference sequence). V lost 5 bases and J lost 2, with 9 bases in between. This CDR3 has 13 amino acids. The CDR3 loop is CASSSYQQETQYF. The CDR3 DNA reads TGTGCCAGCAGCAGCTACCAGCAAGAGACCCAGTACTTC.

This clonotype was recorded many times. The chain is built from TRBV15 and TRBJ1-2, with D uncertain. Germline CDR1 and CDR2: LNHNV and YYDKDF (reference sequence). The CDR3 is made up of 17 amino acids. V was cut by 5 bases and J by 4 bases, with 23 bases left in between. The CDR3 here is CATSGLVRCGKTYGYTF. The CDR3 region has the DNA TGTGCCACCAGCGGTCTGGTAAGGTGTGGAAAGACCTATGGCTACACCTTC.

As to this clonotype: A much bigger clone sits one base away, suggesting this may be a read error. No conserved phenylalanine or tryptophan ends this CDR3, so it is likely a read error. This chain uses TRBV5-4 with TRBJ1-2; D is unclear. V was trimmed by 7 bases and J by 4 bases, leaving 23 bases between them. This CDR3 is built from 16 residues. CDR1 and CDR2 (germline): SGHNT, YYREEE (reference sequence). The chain's CDR3 is CASVVLVPGKTYGYTL. CDR3 nucleotide sequence: TGTGCCAGCGTGGTACTCGTACCAGGAAAGACCTATGGCTACACCCTC.

This clonotype is a singleton in its sample. A read error may explain this, as a much larger clone is one base away. CDR3 DNA sequence: TGTGCCAGCAGTCAAAGTCCGGCCGGAACCCTGAACACTGAAGCTTTCTTT. Encoded protein: CASSQSPAGTLNTEAFF. The chain recombines TRBV6-5 with TRBJ1-1; D is undetermined. V was trimmed by 5 bases and J by 0 bases, leaving 19 bases between them. CDR1 and CDR2 (germline): MNHEY, SVGAGI. CDR3 length equals 17 residues.

This clonotype was counted ten times or more. The chain recombines TRBV12-2 with TRBJ1-2. TRBV12-2 is noted as a pseudogene. This CDR3 spans 17 amino acids. The CDR3 spells CASRRVVTPRKTYGYTF. DNA of the CDR3: TGTGCAAGTCGCCGGGTTGTGACTCCACGAAAGACCTATGGCTACACCTTC.

This clonotype was observed at least ten times. The genes are TRBV7-2 and TRBJ1-4; a weak D match, TRBD1 (5 bases). CDR1 and CDR2 from the germline V gene are SGHTA and FQGNSA. CDR3 length: 15 residues. V dropped 1 base and J dropped 8 bases, with 14 bases sitting between them. CDR3 sequence: CASSLGVGDAEKLFF. The CDR3 nucleotides read TGTGCCAGCAGCTTAGGAGTAGGGGACGCCGAAAAACTGTTTTTT. Full variable domain (rest looked up from reference TRBV7-2 and TRBJ1-4): GAGVSQSPSNKVTEKGKDVELRCDPISGHTALYWYRQSLGQGLEFLIYFQGNSAPDKSGLPSDRFSAERTGGSVSTLTIQRTQQEDSAVYLCASSLGVGDAEKLFFGSGTQLSVL.